This TCR beta chain comes out of a study of blood T cells in healthy people across ages. The germline V gene encodes CDR1 SGHVS and CDR2 FQNEAQ. The V end was cut by 3 bases, the J end by 7 bases, with 12 bases between. The CDR3 is 13 amino acids. Study conclusions and caveats: PBMCs went unsorted, and a conclusive naive versus antigen-experienced comparison was therefore prevented.

About this clonotype: Its antigen is not identified.

Alongside a J-beta primer mix, a sample-barcoded 5' primer served in a second PCR lasting about 7 to 12 cycles. From the 5' RACE reads, TCRdb called clonotypes with MiXCR, one entry per CDR3 protein. Of about 780,000 distinct CDR3 sequences in the sample, roughly 46% are singletons; the top ten hold about a sixth. The rearrangement links TRBV7-8 to TRBJ1-1; possible D gene TRBD1, 6 bases. The sample consisted of blood. This TCR was sampled from a man older than 75 in good health. CDR3: CASSFGGAIEAFF. CDR3 nucleotides: TGTGCCAGCAGCTTCGGGGGGGCGATTGAAGCTTTCTTT.